This T cell receptor beta chain came from a study of cytomegalovirus exposure and HLA in healthy donors. The wider study: The use of the same platform for the approximately 130 validation repertoires and the 650 to 850 first-cohort repertoires was reported by a later analysis.

The donors were in the roughly 130-subject validation cohort, distinct from the 666-subject first cohort. CDR3 length: 14 residues. The ends lost 5 bases at V and 3 bases at J; junction bases unmatched: 8. Looked up from germline, CDR1 is SGHRS and CDR2 is YFSETQ. Remarks on this clone: Its antigen is unidentified.

Repertoires were generated with immunoSEQ multiplex PCR, while TCRdb's copy carries only in-frame clones and drops some. The sample lists some 98,000 clones, around nine tenths seen once, with roughly 3.9% in the top ten. Whole-study findings and limits: Reported performance of the classifier showed diagnosis of cytomegalovirus status with high specificity and sensitivity.

The rearrangement links TRBV5-1 to TRBJ2-7; 7 positions match TRBD1. The receptor was isolated from a young woman in good health and CMV-seronegative. Sequencing was performed on PBMCs. CDR3 DNA: TGCGCCAGCAGGGGTGTCAGGGGGAACTACGAGCAGTACTTC. Translated, it gives CASRGVRGNYEQYF.